This T cell receptor (beta chain) emerged from a study of response to subunit inactivated influenza vaccine. Study conclusions and caveats: Few additional T cells are recruited per seasonal influenza vaccination, authors suggested.

This clonotype was seen more than once but under ten times. The antigen remains unidentified. In TCRdb, the RT-PCR reads were re-called with MiXCR into one record per CDR3 protein. Here the sample spans around 490,000 distinct CDR3 sequences, 7.5% to 8.5% being singletons. This sequence was found in a man between 45 and 75 years old who received an inactivated influenza vaccine. The specimen was PBMCs from blood, collected 23 to 25 months after vaccination.

This chain's CDR3 is CGGLLEGVKETQYF. The CDR3, as DNA: TGTGGGGGGCTTCTAGAGGGGGTCAAAGAGACCCAGTACTTC. The chain is built from TRBV7-9 and TRBJ2-5, with D maybe TRBD1 (6 bases). Germline V gives CDR1 SEHNR, CDR2 FQNEAQ (reference sequence). The CDR3 has 14 residues.